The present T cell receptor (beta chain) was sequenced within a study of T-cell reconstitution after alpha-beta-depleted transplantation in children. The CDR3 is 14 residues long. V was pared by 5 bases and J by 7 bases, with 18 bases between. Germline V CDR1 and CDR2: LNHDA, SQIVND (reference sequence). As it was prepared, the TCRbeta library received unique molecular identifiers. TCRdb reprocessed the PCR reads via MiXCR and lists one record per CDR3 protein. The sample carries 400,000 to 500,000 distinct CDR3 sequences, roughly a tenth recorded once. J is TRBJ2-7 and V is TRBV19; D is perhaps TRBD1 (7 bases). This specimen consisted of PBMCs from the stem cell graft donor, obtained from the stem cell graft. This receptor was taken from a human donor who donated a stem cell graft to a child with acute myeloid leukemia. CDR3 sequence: CASSSRQGGREQYF. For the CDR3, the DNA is TGTGCCAGTAGTTCGCGACAGGGAGGACGAGAGCAGTACTTC. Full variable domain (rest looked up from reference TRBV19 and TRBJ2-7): DGGITQSPKYLFRKEGQNVTLSCEQNLNHDAMYWYRQDPGQGLRLIYYSQIVNDFQKGDIAEGYSVSREKKESFPLTVTSAQKNPTAFYLCASSSRQGGREQYFGPGTRLTVT.